This record covers a single T cell receptor (beta chain). Its antigen remains unknown. This may come from a read error, since a much larger clone is one base off. Conversion of TCR transcripts into cDNA relied on 5'RACE template switching, which added a universal primer site and UMIs. In TCRdb, the 5' RACE reads were re-called with MiXCR into one record per CDR3 protein. The sample yields hundreds of thousands of distinct CDR3 sequences, roughly 8.3% seen once. This record comes from a study of T cells after yellow fever vaccination. Study summary: Those fractions that held only low numbers of cells were prepared using the SMART-Seq v4 Ultra Low Input RNA kit.

Study-level results: Most clones from primary vaccination resurfaced after the booster (around 95% CD4, approximately 87% CD8).

V gave up 5 bases and J gave up 7 bases; unmatched junction bases: 4. This CDR3 contains 12 residues. CDR1 is MNHEY, CDR2 SVGAGI, per germline. The chain couples TRBV6-5 to TRBJ2-5; 7 bases are shared with TRBD2. The sequence came from a young man who received the YFV17D yellow fever vaccine. The sequences come from PBMCs, collected 35 to 50 days after the first yellow fever vaccination. CDR3 loop: CASSPSGGTQYF. The CDR3 nucleotides are TGTGCCAGCAGTCCCTCGGGGGGGACCCAGTACTTC.